This TCR beta chain comes out of a study of cytomegalovirus exposure and HLA in healthy donors. PCR used 60 Vbeta primers and 13 Jbeta primers. Sequencing used immunoSEQ multiplex PCR; TCRdb keeps in-frame clones, though not all of them. The table lists approximately 46,000 clones, with approximately 8.8% in the top ten. This receptor was identified in a male donor in good health and CMV-seronegative. Source material: PBMCs.

The CDR3 DNA reads TGTGCCAGCGCCCGGAGTCGCCTTAACTATGGCTACACCTTC. Its translation: CASARSRLNYGYTF. V gene TRBV2 combines with J gene TRBJ1-2; no firm D call. The CDR3 extends over 14 amino acids. Trimming pared 8 bases from V and 1 base from J, leaving 14 bases between. The germline CDR1 and CDR2 sequences are SNHLY and FYNNEI. Combining the CDR3 with reference TRBV2 and TRBJ1-2 gives the whole variable domain EPEVTQTPSHQVTQMGQEVILRCVPISNHLYFYWYRQILGQKVEFLVSFYNNEISEKSEIFDDQFSVERPDGSNFTLKIRSTKLEDSAMYFCASARSRLNYGYTFGSGTRLTVV.